A single sample is the source of the 6 T cell receptor beta chains below, sequenced in a study of OX40 agonist ivuxolimab in advanced cancers. Generated by immunoSEQ multiplex PCR, the TCRdb table keeps only in-frame clones and is missing some. The table includes 50,000 to 55,000 clones, about 80% detected once. The input for sequencing was CD4+ or CD8+ T cells sorted from blood, taken in a trial of the OX40 agonist ivuxolimab. These receptors all come from an adult with an advanced solid tumor such as melanoma, head and neck, liver or kidney cancer.

The chain uses TRBV6-5 and TRBJ2-2; D gene unclear. CDR1 MNHEY and CDR2 SVGAGI come from the germline V gene. Deletions cut 6 bases from V and 5 bases from J, with 10 bases between. The CDR3 runs 13 residues. The chain's CDR3 is CASRGRTTGELFF. CDR3 bases: TGTGCCAGCAGGGGAAGGACGACCGGGGAGCTGTTTTTT.

V and J are TRBV5-1 and TRBJ2-5; 12 bases fit TRBD1. CDR1 SGHRS and CDR2 YFSETQ come from the germline V gene. CDR3 size: 16 residues. The junction had 9 bases not matched to a gene; V was cut back by 4 bases and J by 5 bases. Written as DNA, the CDR3 is TGCGCCAGCAGCCCACTAGGGACAGGGGGCGGGGAGACCCAGTACTTC. It codes for CASSPLGTGGGETQYF.

This sequence joins TRBV7-7 and TRBJ2-7; possible D gene TRBD1, 6 bases. Germline V gives CDR1 SSHAT, CDR2 FNYEAQ (reference sequence). Trimming took off 3 bases at V and 7 bases at J, with 13 bases between the two ends. The CDR3 runs to 13 residues. CDR3 sequence: CASSFDRSGEQYF. The CDR3 DNA is TGTGCCAGCAGCTTCGACAGGTCTGGGGAGCAGTACTTC.

This chain uses TRBV6-5 with TRBJ2-3; weak D call: TRBD1 (6 bases). The V and J ends lost 5 bases and 2 bases respectively, with 11 bases between them. The CDR3 consists of 14 residues. Looked up from germline, CDR1 is MNHEY and CDR2 is SVGAGI. DNA of the CDR3: TGTGCCAGCAGTAAGAGGGGGTTCACAGATACGCAGTATTTT. It yields the protein CASSKRGFTDTQYF.

The chain uses TRBV19 and TRBJ2-2; the match to TRBD2 covers 15 bases. CDR3 length: 18 residues. Germline-derived CDR1 and CDR2 are LNHDA and SQIVND (reference sequence). V lost 7 bases and J lost 10; bases outside the gene matches: 16. The CDR3 DNA reads TGTGCCAGTACCCCTTACCCCCGGACTAGCGGGAGGGCCGCGGAGCTGTTTTTT. Protein sequence: CASTPYPRTSGRAAELFF.

The CDR3 DNA sequence: TGTGCCAGCTCAGCATTAGACAGGCGGGCCTTCTACGAGCAGTACTTC. It specifies CASSALDRRAFYEQYF. The chain recombines TRBV18 with TRBJ2-7; a weak D match, TRBD1 (6 bases). Trimming cost V 5 bases and J 3 bases, with 20 bases left between them. This CDR3 comprises 16 residues. From germline, CDR1 is KGHSH and CDR2 LQKENI.